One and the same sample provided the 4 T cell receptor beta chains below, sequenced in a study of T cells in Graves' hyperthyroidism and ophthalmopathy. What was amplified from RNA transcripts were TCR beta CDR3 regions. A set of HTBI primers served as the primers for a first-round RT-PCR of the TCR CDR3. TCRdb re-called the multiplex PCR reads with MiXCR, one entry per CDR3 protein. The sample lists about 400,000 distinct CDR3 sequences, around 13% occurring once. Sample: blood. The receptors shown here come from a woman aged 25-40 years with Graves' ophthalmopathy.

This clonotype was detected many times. The CDR3 coding sequence is TGTGCCAGCAGTTTACAAGGGGCAAACACTGAAGCTTTCTTT. Translated, it gives CASSLQGANTEAFF. The rearrangement uses TRBV27 and TRBJ1-1, with D perhaps TRBD1 (5 bases). Germline loops: CDR1 MNHEY, CDR2 SMNVEV (reference sequence). Trimming stripped 2 bases from V and 2 bases from J, with 9 bases between. CDR3 size: 14 residues.

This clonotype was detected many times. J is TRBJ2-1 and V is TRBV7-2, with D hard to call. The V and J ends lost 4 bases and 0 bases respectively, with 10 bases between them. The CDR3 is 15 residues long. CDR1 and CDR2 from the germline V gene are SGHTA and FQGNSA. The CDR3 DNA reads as TGTGCCAGCAGCTCGCAAGTTGGCTCCTACAATGAGCAGTTCTTC. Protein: CASSSQVGSYNEQFF.

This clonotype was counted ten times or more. In DNA, the CDR3 is TGTGCCAGCAGTGTACAGGATAATAGCAATCAGCCCCAGCATTTT. Encoded protein: CASSVQDNSNQPQHF. This chain links TRBV6-1 with TRBJ1-5, with D possibly being TRBD1 (5 bases). The V and J ends lost 4 bases and 0 bases respectively, with 10 bases between them. Germline V gene data show CDR1 as MNHNS and CDR2 as SASEGT. The CDR3 has 15 amino acids.

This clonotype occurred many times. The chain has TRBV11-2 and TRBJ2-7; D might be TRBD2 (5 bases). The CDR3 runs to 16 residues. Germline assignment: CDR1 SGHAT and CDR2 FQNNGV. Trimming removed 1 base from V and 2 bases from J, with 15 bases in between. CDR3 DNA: TGTGCCAGCAGCTTAGTGAGGGTAGCGTACACCTACGAGCAGTACTTC. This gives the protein CASSLVRVAYTYEQYF.